This TCR beta chain was found in a study of tumor-infiltrating lymphocytes in primary liver carcinoma. About the study: Tissue type made little difference to sample yields of roughly 3.65 to 7.13 million productive TCRbeta reads.

Comments on this clonotype: The conserved final phenylalanine or tryptophan is absent from the CDR3, which likely points to a read error. The limits of the CDR3 on the DNA are not certain, so only TCRdb's listed CDR3 is given.

The study co-extracted DNA and RNA from around 20-30 mg of unsorted bulk tissue. A constant-region primer served to make TCR beta cDNA from around 500 ng total RNA. Researchers made the TCR beta libraries by running three nested multiplex PCR rounds with slightly modified ARM-PCR. MiXCR, run by TCRdb on the multiplex PCR reads, gives a single entry per CDR3 protein. The data show some 180,000 distinct CDR3 sequences, with about 85% seen just once and about a sixth held by the top ten. The TCR comes from a middle-aged man with primary liver carcinoma and hepatitis B virus infection. Source material: tumor tissue from primary liver carcinoma.

The CDR3 is CASSNTGISPLYL. The V call is TRBV6-6, the J call TRBJ1-6; TRBD1, as called in the table, went unchecked against the DNA. Germline CDR1 MNHNY, CDR2 SVGAGI (reference sequence). The CDR3 extends over 13 residues, inclusive of both ends.